The entry below gives a single T cell receptor beta chain sequence along with its context. The junction had 3 bases not matched to a gene; V was cut back by 3 bases and J by 0 bases. Germline V lookup: CDR1 SQVTM, CDR2 ANQGSEA. The CDR3 covers 14 residues. This sample was included in a study of blood T cell repertoires in COVID-19. Here immunoSEQ multiplex PCR was the method, and the copy in TCRdb shows in-frame clones only, minus some. The table shows 200,000 to 250,000 clones, with approximately 84% occurring only once. The sample taken for sequencing was peripheral blood. The sequence came from a middle-aged man with acute or convalescent COVID-19. This rearrangement joins TRBV29-1 to TRBJ1-2; 8 nucleotides match TRBD1. The CDR3 sequence is CSVDPDRANYGYTF. Here the CDR3 DNA reads TGCAGCGTTGACCCGGACAGGGCTAACTATGGCTACACCTTC.